The 2 T cell receptor beta chains listed next were all sequenced from one sample in a study of blood T cell repertoires in COVID-19. TCRdb's copy holds only in-frame clones and misses some; the assay was immunoSEQ multiplex PCR. The sample has under 200,000 clones, over 80% seen once. Sequencing input: peripheral blood. These receptors were taken from a woman aged 80 or over with COVID-19, enrolled during active disease.

The J gene is TRBJ2-3, the V gene TRBV5-1; TRBD2 matches 10 bases. Trimming at V came to 6 bases and at J to 3 bases, leaving 10 bases not matched to a gene. Germline-derived CDR1 and CDR2 are SGHRS and YFSETQ. The CDR3 is 16 amino acids. This CDR3 reads CASKRGTSEGTDTQYF. CDR3 coding DNA: TGCGCCAGCAAGAGGGGGACTAGCGAGGGTACAGATACGCAGTATTTT. The full variable domain, its missing parts supplied by reference TRBV5-1 and TRBJ2-3, is KAGVTQTPRYLIKTRGQQVTLSCSPISGHRSVSWYQQTPGQGLQFLFEYFSETQRNKGNFPGRFSGRQFSNSRSEMNVSTLELGDSALYLCASKRGTSEGTDTQYFGPGTRLTVL.

The chain recombines TRBV9 with TRBJ1-1, with unresolved D. V lost 0 bases to trimming and J lost 7 bases, with 16 bases between them. This CDR3 comprises 15 residues. CDR1 and CDR2 (germline): SGDLS, YYNGEE. CDR3 sequence reads: CASSVGSGSELEAFF. The CDR3 nucleotides are TGTGCCAGCAGCGTAGGATCAGGCTCAGAACTTGAAGCTTTCTTT.